This T cell receptor (beta chain) originates from a study of a mutant IDH1 vaccine in newly diagnosed glioma. Overall study: Before enrollment, the patients had been treated with radiotherapy alone, temozolomide alone, or both together. Most of them had received both.

A note on this clone: The target antigen is unknown.

Clones were sequenced by immunoSEQ multiplex PCR, and TCRdb holds only the in-frame ones, with some missing. The sample lists tens of thousands of clones, roughly 80% occurring once. Noted time point: baseline, week 1 (first vaccination visit). Treatment in this sample: pre-vaccination baseline after standard-of-care therapy. Study-level findings and limits: Apparently unrelated to pseudoprogression were changes in the top peripheral T cell clonotypes.

The germline V gene has CDR1 SGDLS and CDR2 YYNGEE. The ends lost 4 bases at V and 4 bases at J; junction bases unmatched: 8. The CDR3 runs 15 residues. The sample consisted of PBMCs, taken from a glioma patient treated with radiotherapy, temozolomide or both. The gene calls are TRBV9 and TRBJ2-7; 10 positions agree with TRBD1. This TCR was sampled from a woman aged 50 to 60 with glioma. CDR3 nucleotide sequence: TGTGCCAGCAGCCCGGGACAGGGGATGGTGTACGAGCAGTACTTC. Translated: CASSPGQGMVYEQYF.